These T cell receptor beta chains were read from a single sample in a study of blood T cell repertoires in COVID-19. Assay used: immunoSEQ multiplex PCR; TCRdb lists only in-frame clones, some missing. The sample carries about 220,000 clones, around 80% recorded once. Sequencing was performed on peripheral blood. Receptors originate from a human donor in a cohort sampled during active COVID-19. The CDR3 runs from the conserved cysteine through the conserved F or W. The D gene is left open where the match is weak. Clone size is stated in some rows and not others, as once, few, many or a class when expanded.

d_call	clone_size	v_call	j_call	cdr3_aa	cdr3_nt
NA	NA	TRBV21-1	TRBJ2-7	CASSPSGDGELYEQYF	TGTGCCAGCAGCCCCAGCGGAGACGGGGAACTTTACGAGCAGTACTTC
TRBD1	NA	TRBV18	TRBJ1-2	CASSPGDRDLMGYTF	TGTGCCAGCTCACCCGGGGACAGAGACCTTATGGGCTACACCTTC
NA	NA	TRBV19	TRBJ1-4	CASTGGILRGSPGDEKLFF	TGTGCCAGTACCGGGGGGATCCTCAGGGGCTCCCCTGGTGATGAAAAACTGTTTTTT
NA	few	TRBV5-4	TRBJ2-7	CASSLVTASGAYEQYF	TGTGCCAGCAGCTTGGTTACGGCCTCAGGCGCCTACGAGCAGTACTTC
TRBD2	NA	TRBV29-1	TRBJ2-1	CSAVPSGGADSEQFF	TGCAGCGCCGTTCCTAGCGGGGGGGCGGATTCAGAGCAGTTCTTC
NA	NA	TRBV2	TRBJ1-2	CASTREGRDYGYTF	TGTGCCAGTACTCGGGAGGGGCGAGACTATGGCTACACCTTC
NA	NA	TRBV9	TRBJ2-1	CASSVETGNEQFF	TGTGCCAGCAGCGTAGAGACCGGGAATGAGCAGTTCTTC
TRBD1	NA	TRBV12-3/TRBV12-4	TRBJ1-2	CASRKTGVYGYTF	TGTGCCAGCAGAAAAACAGGGGTTTATGGCTACACCTTC
TRBD1	NA	TRBV19	TRBJ1-2	CASSSDRDNYGYTF	TGTGCCAGTAGTTCGGACAGGGATAACTATGGCTACACCTTC
NA	NA	TRBV6-5	TRBJ2-7	CATKSGHPYEQYF	TGTGCCACCAAGTCAGGGCACCCCTACGAGCAGTACTTC
NA	NA	TRBV27	TRBJ1-2	CASSPSRDRGYTF	TGTGCCAGCAGTCCCTCGCGGGATCGAGGCTACACCTTC
NA	NA	TRBV11-2	TRBJ2-5	CASSLGATQYF	TGTGCCAGCAGCTTGGGCGCGACCCAGTACTTC
TRBD1	once	TRBV5-8	TRBJ1-2	CASCPGGPQTGYTF	TGTGCCAGCTGCCCAGGGGGCCCCCAGACCGGCTACACCTTC